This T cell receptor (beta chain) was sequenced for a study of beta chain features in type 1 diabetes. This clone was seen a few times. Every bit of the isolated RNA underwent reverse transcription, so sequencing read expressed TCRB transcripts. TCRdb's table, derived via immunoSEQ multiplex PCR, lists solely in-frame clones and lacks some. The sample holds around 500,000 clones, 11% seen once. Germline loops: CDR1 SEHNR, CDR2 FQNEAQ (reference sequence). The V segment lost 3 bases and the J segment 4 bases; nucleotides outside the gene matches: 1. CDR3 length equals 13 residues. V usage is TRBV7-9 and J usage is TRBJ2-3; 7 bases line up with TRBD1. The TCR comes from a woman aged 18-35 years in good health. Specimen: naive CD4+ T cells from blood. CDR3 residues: CASSLGTADTQYF. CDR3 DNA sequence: TGTGCCAGCAGCTTGGGGACAGCAGATACGCAGTATTTT.